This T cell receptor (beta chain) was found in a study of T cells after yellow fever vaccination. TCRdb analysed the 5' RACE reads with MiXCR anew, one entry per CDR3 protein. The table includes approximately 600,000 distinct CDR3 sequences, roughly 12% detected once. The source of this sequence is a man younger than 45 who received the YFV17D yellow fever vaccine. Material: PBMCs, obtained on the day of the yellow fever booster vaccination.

The CDR3 protein is CASSVQALGANVLTF. In nucleotides, the CDR3 is TGTGCCAGCAGCGTCCAGGCCCTCGGGGCCAACGTCCTGACTTTC. This chain joins TRBV13 and TRBJ2-6; D ambiguous. CDR1 and CDR2 from the germline V gene are PRHDT and FYEKMQ (reference sequence). This CDR3 is 15 amino acids long. V was clipped by 5 bases and J by 4 bases, with 12 bases between them.